The sequence of this T cell receptor beta chain was determined in a study of OX40 agonist ivuxolimab in advanced cancers. Across the study: Patients with hepatocellular carcinoma, melanoma, renal cell or head and neck cancer made up the dose-escalation patients. Enrollees could have had prior anti-PD-1, anti-PD-L1 or anti-CTLA-4 therapy, which 40% to 45% had received.

TCRdb's table, derived via immunoSEQ multiplex PCR, lists solely in-frame clones and lacks some. The sample consists of roughly 26,000 clones, around 90% of them appearing once. The germline CDR1 and CDR2 sequences are MGHRA and YSYEKL. The length of the CDR3 is 16 residues. The V and J ends lost 3 bases and 5 bases respectively, with 19 bases between them. The chain is built from TRBV4-1 and TRBJ2-5; D is perhaps TRBD1 (5 bases). The receptor's source is an adult with an advanced solid tumor such as melanoma, head and neck, liver or kidney cancer. The specimen comprised CD4+ or CD8+ T cells sorted from blood, sampled in a trial of the OX40 agonist ivuxolimab. CDR3 region: CASSHLAAQAGETQYF. CDR3 in DNA: TGCGCCAGCAGCCACCTTGCCGCTCAGGCAGGGGAGACCCAGTACTTC.